The 8 T cell receptor beta chains listed next were all sequenced from one sample in a study of blood T cell repertoires in COVID-19. Method: immunoSEQ multiplex PCR; TCRdb's copy keeps in-frame clones and lacks some. The table lists roughly 300,000 clones, around nine tenths of them singletons. What was sequenced was peripheral blood. Source of these receptors: a woman between 25 and 40 years old with COVID-19, enrolled during active disease.

This clone was observed once. V and J are TRBV18 and TRBJ2-7; no clear D. The CDR3 has 13 amino acids. V lost 8 bases and J 5 bases, leaving 16 bases between the germline ends. Germline CDR1 KGHSH, CDR2 LQKENI. The CDR3 loop is CASTLSPGNEQYF. DNA for the CDR3: TGTGCCAGCACTCTCTCCCCGGGTAACGAGCAGTACTTC.

This clone was observed a single time. J is TRBJ1-2 and V is TRBV24-1, with TRBD1 matching over 9 bases. Unmatched junction bases numbered 6, after V lost 4 bases and J lost 7 bases. The CDR3 sequence is 14 residues long. Per germline, CDR1 KGHDR and CDR2 SFDVKD. CDR3 nucleotide sequence: TGTGCCACCAGTGACAGGGACAGGGCTTTTGGCTACACCTTC. Protein sequence: CATSDRDRAFGYTF.

The genes are TRBV11-2 and TRBJ1-5; no clear D. Trimming shortened V by 1 base and J by 8 bases, and 9 bases separated the two germline ends. CDR3 size: 13 residues. Germline assignment: CDR1 SGHAT and CDR2 FQNNGV. CDR3 coding DNA: TGTGCCAGCAGCTTAGCACGGGATAAGCCCCAGCATTTT. Residues: CASSLARDKPQHF.

In this sample, this clone turned up a few times. This chain links TRBV28 with TRBJ2-7, with D perhaps matching TRBD1 (6 bases). Germline loops: CDR1 MDHEN, CDR2 SYDVKM. The CDR3 runs to 14 residues. Trimming shortened V by 3 bases and J by 2 bases, and 11 bases separated the two germline ends. The CDR3 region is CASSFVDSTYEQYF. The CDR3 nucleotides read TGTGCCAGCAGTTTTGTGGACAGTACCTACGAGCAGTACTTC.

This sequence joins TRBV3-1 (or the pseudogene TRBV3-2) and TRBJ2-6; no reliable D call. Trimming pared 4 bases from V and 0 bases from J, leaving 4 bases between. The CDR3 runs 14 residues. Germline CDR1 reads LGHDT; CDR2 reads YNNKEL (reference sequence). CDR3 nucleotides: TGTGCCAGCAGCCGGCCCTCTGGGGCCAACGTCCTGACTTTC. Translating gives CASSRPSGANVLTF.

The chain uses TRBV19 and TRBJ1-6, with TRBD1 identical over 8 bases. Trimming at V came to 4 bases and at J to 8 bases, leaving 4 bases not matched to a gene. The CDR3 spans 14 residues. Germline lookup yields CDR1 LNHDA and CDR2 SQIVND (reference sequence). CDR3 nucleotides: TGTGCCAGTAGTACGCAGGGGGCAGATTCACCCCTCCACTTT. Its protein is CASSTQGADSPLHF.

The DNA of the CDR3 is TGCAGCGCTGTACACAGGGCAGCTGGCTACACCTTC. Amino acids: CSAVHRAAGYTF. The chain joins TRBV29-1 to TRBJ1-2; a weak D match, TRBD1 (6 bases). The CDR3 spans 12 residues. Deletions cut 7 bases from V and 7 bases from J, with 16 bases between. CDR1 is SQVTM and CDR2 is ANQGSEA in the germline V gene.

The chain joins TRBV30 to TRBJ2-3, with TRBD2 identical over 8 bases. The germline V gene encodes CDR1 GTSNPN and CDR2 SVGIG (reference sequence). The CDR3 loop spans 14 amino acids. V gave up 4 bases and J gave up 5 bases; unmatched junction bases: 8. The CDR3 DNA follows: TGTGCCTGGAATCTGCTAGCGGGCCAAGATACGCAGTATTTT. As protein: CAWNLLAGQDTQYF.